Below, 32 T cell receptor beta chains from the same sample are listed, as sequenced in a study of blood T cell repertoires in COVID-19. Some clones are missing from TCRdb's copy, which holds only in-frame ones; the method was immunoSEQ multiplex PCR. Seen here are 120,000 or so clones, about 88% observed once, and the top ten hold approximately 1.1%. Material: peripheral blood. The origin of the receptors is a woman older than 75 with acute or convalescent COVID-19.

This clone came up a few times. V is TRBV29-1 and J is TRBJ2-3; D call uncertain. Deletions cut 8 bases from V and 6 bases from J, with 12 bases between. The CDR3 has 11 amino acids. Germline loops: CDR1 SQVTM, CDR2 ANQGSEA. The CDR3 sequence: CSNQDWDTQYF. The CDR3 DNA follows: TGCAGCAACCAAGACTGGGATACGCAGTATTTT.

This rearrangement joins TRBV7-2 to TRBJ1-1, with TRBD1 matching over 8 bases. CDR3 length equals 14 residues. With 5 bases clipped from V and 6 bases from J, the junction kept 8 bases outside the gene matches. Germline-derived CDR1 and CDR2 are SGHTA and FQGNSA. The CDR3, as DNA: TGTGCCAGCAGCGTTGACAGGGGACGGGCTGAAGCTTTCTTT. It is translated as CASSVDRGRAEAFF.

This chain joins TRBV6-5 and TRBJ1-5, with D perhaps TRBD1 (5 bases). Trimming took off 2 bases at V and 2 bases at J, with 7 bases between the two ends. Germline CDR1 MNHEY, CDR2 SVGAGI. CDR3 length: 14 residues. The CDR3 spells CASSYGARNQPQHF. In nucleotides, the CDR3 is TGTGCCAGCAGTTACGGGGCACGCAATCAGCCCCAGCATTTT.

The V call is TRBV7-9, the J call TRBJ2-1; no firm D call. Trimming left V 4 bases short and J 7 bases short, with 5 bases between. The CDR3 is 11 residues long. Per the germline V gene, CDR1 is SEHNR and CDR2 is FQNEAQ (reference sequence). The CDR3, as DNA: TGTGCCAGCAGCTCCCTTAATGAGCAGTTCTTC. This translates into CASSSLNEQFF.

CDR3 protein: CASSEGLAAYEQYF. In nucleotides, the CDR3 is TGTGCCAGCAGCGAGGGACTAGCGGCTTACGAGCAGTACTTC. The rearrangement uses TRBV9 and TRBJ2-7; 11 nucleotides align to TRBD2. Losses at the gene ends were 3 bases for V and 4 bases for J; bases not matched to a gene: 3. Germline values: CDR1 SGDLS, CDR2 YYNGEE. The CDR3 totals 14 residues.

The chain couples TRBV5-1 to TRBJ2-2; 7 bases map to TRBD1. Germline V gene data show CDR1 as SGHRS and CDR2 as YFSETQ. The CDR3 consists of 16 residues. Trimming removed 5 bases from V and 0 bases from J; junction bases left unmatched: 7. CDR3 DNA sequence: TGCGCCAGCAGACACGGACAGGCAGCGAACACCGGGGAGCTGTTTTTT. As protein: CASRHGQAANTGELFF.

The CDR3 loop is CASSKQGVNTEAFF. The CDR3 bases are TGTGCCAGCAGCAAACAGGGGGTGAACACTGAAGCTTTCTTT. This chain connects TRBV7-8 to TRBJ1-1; TRBD1 matches at 8 bases. Germline V gene lookup returns CDR1 SGHVS and CDR2 FQNEAQ. J was trimmed by 0 bases and V by 5 bases; bases with no gene match: 2. The CDR3 totals 14 residues.

V usage is TRBV11-2 and J usage is TRBJ2-5, with 15 bases lining up with TRBD2. Germline CDR1 reads SGHAT; CDR2 reads FQNNGV. V shed 7 bases and J 4 bases; nucleotides not matched to a gene: 10. The CDR3 contains 17 residues. The CDR3 sequence is CASTNPGLAGGLETQYF. As DNA, the CDR3 is TGTGCCAGCACCAATCCGGGACTAGCGGGAGGTTTAGAGACCCAGTACTTC.

The V gene is TRBV29-1, the J gene TRBJ1-5; D gene unclear. V was trimmed by 4 bases and J by 6 bases, leaving 10 bases between them. CDR1 is SQVTM, CDR2 ANQGSEA, per germline. This CDR3 has 12 residues. In DNA, the CDR3 is TGCAGCGTTGTAACCGCGGGTCAGCCCCAGCATTTT. Translating gives CSVVTAGQPQHF. Full variable domain (outside the CDR3, taken from reference TRBV29-1 and TRBJ1-5): SAVISQKPSRDICQRGTSLTIQCQVDSQVTMMFWYRQQPGQSLTLIATANQGSEATYESGFVIDKFPISRPNLTFSTLTVSNMSPEDSSIYLCSVVTAGQPQHFGDGTRLSIL.

The V and J genes are TRBV29-1 and TRBJ1-2, with TRBD1 identical over 7 bases. Germline V gene data show CDR1 as SQVTM and CDR2 as ANQGSEA. The length of the CDR3 is 12 residues. V lost 8 bases to trimming and J lost 0 bases; unmatched junction nucleotides: 3. The CDR3 DNA is TGCAGCTCGGGACAGTCTAACTATGGCTACACCTTC. It codes for CSSGQSNYGYTF.

The V gene is TRBV11-2, the J gene TRBJ1-2; the D gene is possibly TRBD1 (5 bases). V lost 0 bases and J lost 5, with 13 bases in between. The CDR3 has 15 amino acids. CDR1 is SGHAT, CDR2 FQNNGV, per germline. CDR3 in amino acids: CASSLDWRGEYGYTF. CDR3 nucleotides: TGTGCCAGCAGCTTAGATTGGAGGGGCGAGTATGGCTACACCTTC.

The chain employs TRBV24-1 and TRBJ1-2, with D perhaps matching TRBD1 (5 bases). Looked up from germline, CDR1 is KGHDR and CDR2 is SFDVKD. The CDR3 covers 15 residues. Between the trimmed V and J ends, which lost 3 bases and 2 bases, there was a span of 12 bases. The CDR3 sequence: CATSDGGDGNYGYTF. CDR3 sequence (DNA): TGTGCCACCAGTGATGGAGGGGATGGGAACTATGGCTACACCTTC.

The genes are TRBV4-1 and TRBJ2-5; perhaps TRBD1 as D (5 bases). Trimming left V 0 bases short and J 5 bases short, with 10 bases between. CDR1 MGHRA and CDR2 YSYEKL come from the germline V gene. CDR3 length: 14 amino acids. This CDR3 is CASSQEQVIETQYF. The DNA for the CDR3 is TGCGCCAGCAGCCAAGAACAGGTGATCGAGACCCAGTACTTC.

Comments on this clone: The same CDR3 arises from other DNA sequences in this sample as well. The rearrangement uses TRBV6-1 and TRBJ2-2; perhaps TRBD1 as D (6 bases). The CDR3 has 15 residues. V lost 2 bases and J 4 bases, leaving 11 bases between the germline ends. The germline gives CDR1 MNHNS, CDR2 SASEGT. In nucleotides, the CDR3 is TGTGCCAGCAGTGAACAACAGGGTTCCACCGGGGAGCTGTTTTTT. This encodes CASSEQQGSTGELFF.

The chain is built from TRBV4-2 and TRBJ1-4; 8 bases map to TRBD1. After removal of 2 bases from V and 11 bases from J, the junction contained 10 bases not matched to a gene. Germline values: CDR1 LGHNA, CDR2 YNFKEQ. The CDR3 has 15 residues. The CDR3 nucleotides are TGTGCCAGCAGCCAAACGGTGGACAGGGCTAAGAAACTGTTTTTT. It encodes CASSQTVDRAKKLFF.

The V call is TRBV11-3, the J call TRBJ1-1; maybe TRBD1 (6 bases). Germline V gives CDR1 SGHNT, CDR2 YENEEA. V was pared by 5 bases and J by 5 bases, with 12 bases between. The CDR3 has 13 amino acids. This CDR3 is CASSRRRGTEAFF. The CDR3 nucleotides are TGTGCCAGCAGCCGACGTAGGGGGACTGAAGCTTTCTTT.

This CDR3 reads CASSFGDRDAGTIYF. The CDR3 nucleotides are TGCGCCAGCAGCTTCGGGGACAGGGACGCGGGCACCATATATTTT. The chain joins TRBV5-1 to TRBJ1-3; 9 nucleotides agree with TRBD1. The V segment lost 2 bases and the J segment 9 bases; nucleotides outside the gene matches: 9. The CDR3 is 15 residues long. Germline V lookup: CDR1 SGHRS, CDR2 YFSETQ.

This clone was recorded only once. The chain employs TRBV7-9 and TRBJ2-3; no firm D call. This CDR3 contains 15 residues. V was cut by 0 bases and J by 0 bases, with 7 bases left in between. Germline loops: CDR1 SEHNR, CDR2 FQNEAQ (reference sequence). The CDR3 is CASSLAGPSTDTQYF. CDR3 DNA: TGTGCCAGCAGCTTAGCGGGCCCTAGCACAGATACGCAGTATTTT.

In its sample, this clone was seen once. V and J are TRBV5-6 and TRBJ1-2; D ambiguous. The CDR3 runs 14 residues. The germline V gene has CDR1 SGHDT and CDR2 YYEEEE. Trimming removed 4 bases from V and 4 bases from J, with 14 bases in between. The CDR3 spells CASSPGLALYGYTF. In DNA form, the CDR3 reads TGTGCCAGCAGCCCCGGACTGGCCCTCTATGGCTACACCTTC.

The genes are TRBV7-2 and TRBJ1-5; TRBD1 might be the D (5 bases). CDR1 and CDR2 (germline): SGHTA, FQGNSA. Trimming left V 4 bases short and J 4 bases short, with 17 bases between. The length of the CDR3 is 16 residues. The CDR3: CASSSRRGTGNQPQHF. In DNA form, the CDR3 reads TGTGCCAGCAGCTCTCGGCGGGGGACGGGAAATCAGCCCCAGCATTTT.

The chain has TRBV27 and TRBJ1-5; TRBD1 matches at 8 bases. This CDR3 contains 15 residues. The germline gives CDR1 MNHEY, CDR2 SMNVEV (reference sequence). With V trimmed by 6 bases and J by 4 bases, 8 bases remained unmatched. The CDR3 DNA sequence: TGTGCCAGCAGCGACCGGGACAGGAGTAATCAGCCCCAGCATTTT. Protein product: CASSDRDRSNQPQHF.

V gene TRBV12-5 combines with J gene TRBJ2-7; tentative D call: TRBD2 (6 bases). Trimming pared 1 base from V and 8 bases from J, leaving 15 bases between. The length of the CDR3 is 14 residues. CDR1 is LGHNT and CDR2 is FRNRAP in the germline V gene. Here the CDR3 DNA reads TGTGCTAGTGGTTTGGAGCTATACGGGGGACAGCAGTACTTC. This codes for CASGLELYGGQQYF.

The chain uses TRBV5-1 and TRBJ2-5; the match to TRBD1 covers 8 bases. CDR3 length: 15 residues. V shed 4 bases and J 6 bases; nucleotides not matched to a gene: 11. Looked up from germline, CDR1 is SGHRS and CDR2 is YFSETQ. CDR3 residues: CASSTPTGARKTQYF. The CDR3 nucleotides are TGCGCCAGCAGCACCCCGACAGGGGCCCGGAAGACCCAGTACTTC.

This clone turned up a few times. This chain joins TRBV12-3 or TRBV12-4 and TRBJ1-2; no clear D. Trimming cost V 5 bases and J 1 base, with 8 bases left between them. This CDR3 has 13 residues. DNA for the CDR3: TGTGCCAGCAGTCCGACTCTTAACTATGGCTACACCTTC. Translation: CASSPTLNYGYTF.

The V gene is TRBV19, the J gene TRBJ2-4; a weak D match, TRBD1 (5 bases). V lost 2 bases, J lost 2 bases, and 16 bases lay in between. Per germline, CDR1 LNHDA and CDR2 SQIVND (reference sequence). CDR3 size: 17 residues. The DNA of the CDR3 is TGTGCCAGTAGTATACGCTTCGCAGGGTATTCCAAAAACATTCAGTACTTC. As protein: CASSIRFAGYSKNIQYF. Looking up the rest from reference TRBV19 and TRBJ2-4 gives the full variable domain: DGGITQSPKYLFRKEGQNVTLSCEQNLNHDAMYWYRQDPGQGLRLIYYSQIVNDFQKGDIAEGYSVSREKKESFPLTVTSAQKNPTAFYLCASSIRFAGYSKNIQYFGAGTRLSVL.

This clone is a singleton in its sample. The chain couples TRBV10-3 to TRBJ1-2, with TRBD1 matching over 10 bases. V lost 6 bases, J lost 2 bases, and 3 bases stayed unmatched. This CDR3 is built from 14 residues. CDR1 and CDR2 from the germline V gene are ENHRY and SYGVKD. The CDR3, as DNA: TGTGCCATCAGACCGGGACAGGGGAACTATGGCTACACCTTC. It translates to CAIRPGQGNYGYTF.

This rearrangement joins TRBV4-3 to TRBJ1-2; D is unresolved. V was shortened by 1 base and J by 3 bases, with 18 bases between the two germline ends. Germline CDR1 reads LGHNA; CDR2 reads YSLEER. There are 17 residues in the CDR3. This CDR3 reads CASSQGIMIGDDYGYTF. The DNA for the CDR3 is TGCGCCAGCAGCCAAGGTATAATGATCGGGGATGACTATGGCTACACCTTC.

J is TRBJ1-6 and V is TRBV9; a possible D gene is TRBD1 (5 bases). The CDR3 length is 15 residues. The germline CDR1 and CDR2 sequences are SGDLS and YYNGEE. V gave up 2 bases and J gave up 9 bases, with 15 bases separating them. CDR3 sequence: CASSVDTGSGSPLHF. The DNA of the CDR3 is TGTGCCAGCAGCGTGGACACAGGTTCCGGTTCACCCCTCCACTTT.

The chain joins TRBV3-1 (or the pseudogene TRBV3-2) to TRBJ1-4, with a tentative D call TRBD1 (6 bases). Per the germline V gene, CDR1 is LGHDT and CDR2 is YNNKEL (reference sequence). Trimming removed 4 bases at V and 6 bases at J, with 12 bases between. The CDR3 is 14 amino acids. The CDR3: CASSPQGSHEKLFF. CDR3 in DNA: TGTGCCAGCAGCCCACAGGGTTCCCATGAAAAACTGTTTTTT.

The rearrangement uses TRBV29-1 and TRBJ1-5; TRBD1 matches at 8 bases. Germline V gives CDR1 SQVTM, CDR2 ANQGSEA. V shed 5 bases and J 5 bases; nucleotides not matched to a gene: 8. The CDR3 has 14 residues. The DNA of the CDR3 is TGCAGCGTTCGCGCAGGGGGCAACGATCAGCCCCAGCATTTT. This translates into CSVRAGGNDQPQHF.

This chain joins TRBV2 and TRBJ2-1; 8 bases map to TRBD2. Germline V gives CDR1 SNHLY, CDR2 FYNNEI. J lost 4 bases, V lost 6 bases, and 2 bases had no gene match. CDR3 length: 13 amino acids. The CDR3 sequence is CASRASGYNEQFF. CDR3 sequence (DNA): TGTGCCAGCAGGGCTAGCGGGTACAATGAGCAGTTCTTC.

The rearrangement links TRBV11-2 to TRBJ1-5; 7 nucleotides line up with TRBD1. J gave up 2 bases and V 6 bases, and 7 bases lay outside the gene matches. The length of the CDR3 is 15 residues. Germline CDR1 reads SGHAT; CDR2 reads FQNNGV. CDR3 amino acids: CASSLGQSRNQPQHF. The DNA of the CDR3 is TGTGCCAGCAGTTTGGGACAGTCTCGCAATCAGCCCCAGCATTTT.